The present T cell receptor (beta chain) was sequenced within a study of patients and donors after allogeneic stem cell transplantation. V lost 3 bases to trimming and J lost 6 bases, with 15 bases between them. Germline CDR1 MDHEN, CDR2 SYDVKM. The CDR3 covers 15 residues. TCRdb used MiXCR to reprocess the RT-PCR reads, holding one entry per CDR3 protein. This table has 150,000 to 250,000 distinct CDR3 sequences, 41% appearing once. The chain links TRBV28 to TRBJ1-5; tentative D call: TRBD1 (5 bases). The receptor comes from a human donor who was either an allogeneic HSCT recipient or a stem cell or donor lymphocyte infusion donor (not recorded which). It is not recorded whose cells these are; they may come from a transplant donor. Specimen: blood, either unsorted or a sorted T cell fraction (not recorded which). The CDR3 bases are TGTGCCAGCAGTTTTGGGGCGAAAGGGTCTCAGCCCCAGCATTTT. Amino acid sequence: CASSFGAKGSQPQHF.